Detailed here is one T cell receptor beta chain. Trimming cost V 2 bases and J 4 bases, with 21 bases left between them. CDR3 length: 18 amino acids. Germline V gives CDR1 MRHNA, CDR2 SNTAGT. The sample belongs to a study of CD8 T cells in ankylosing spondylitis. TCRdb passed the 5' RACE reads through MiXCR, listing each CDR3 protein once. The profile shows about 150,000 distinct CDR3 sequences, roughly a third of them singletons. The source is a male donor with ankylosing spondylitis. V is TRBV6-4 and J is TRBJ1-5; maybe TRBD1 (5 bases). Sequenced input: synovial fluid, either unsorted or a sorted T cell fraction (not recorded which). The CDR3 bases are TGTGCCAGCAGTGACACTAAAGTCCAGGGAAGGTCGAATCAGCCCCAGCATTTT. It encodes CASSDTKVQGRSNQPQHF.